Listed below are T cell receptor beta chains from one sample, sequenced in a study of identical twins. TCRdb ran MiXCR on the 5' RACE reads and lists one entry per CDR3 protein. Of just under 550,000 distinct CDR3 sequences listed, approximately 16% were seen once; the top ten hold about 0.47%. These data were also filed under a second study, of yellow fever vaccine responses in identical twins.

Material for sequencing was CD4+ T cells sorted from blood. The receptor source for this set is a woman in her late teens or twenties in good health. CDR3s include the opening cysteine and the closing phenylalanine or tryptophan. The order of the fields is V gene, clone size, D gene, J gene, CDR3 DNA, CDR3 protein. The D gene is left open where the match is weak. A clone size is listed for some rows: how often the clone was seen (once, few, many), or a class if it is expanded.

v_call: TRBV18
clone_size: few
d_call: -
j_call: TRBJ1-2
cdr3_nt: TGTGCCAGCTCACCAGGGACACCCCTTTATGGCTACACCTTC
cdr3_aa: CASSPGTPLYGYTF

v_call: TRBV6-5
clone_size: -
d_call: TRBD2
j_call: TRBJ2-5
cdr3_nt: TGTGCCAGCAGTTACTCTCTAGCGGGGGGAGGAGTAGAGACCCAGTACTTC
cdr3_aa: CASSYSLAGGGVETQYF

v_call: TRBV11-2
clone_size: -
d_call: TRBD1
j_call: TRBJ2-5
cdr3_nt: TGTGCCAGCAGCTTTGGGACAGGGCCAAGAGAGGCCCAGTACTTC
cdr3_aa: CASSFGTGPREAQYF

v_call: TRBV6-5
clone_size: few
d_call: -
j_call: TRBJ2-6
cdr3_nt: TGTGCCAGCAGTTACCTGGTCTTGAGCTCTGGGGCCAACGTCCTGACTTTC
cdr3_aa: CASSYLVLSSGANVLTF

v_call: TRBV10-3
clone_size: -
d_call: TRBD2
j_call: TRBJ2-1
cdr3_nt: TGTGCCATCAGCGGCGGGAGAGGCGGCGATGAGCAGTTCTTC
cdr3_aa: CAISGGRGGDEQFF

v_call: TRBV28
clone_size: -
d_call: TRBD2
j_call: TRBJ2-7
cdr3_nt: TGTGCCAGCAGATCTGACGTAGCGGGAAGCTCCTACGAGCAGTACTTC
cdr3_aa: CASRSDVAGSSYEQYF

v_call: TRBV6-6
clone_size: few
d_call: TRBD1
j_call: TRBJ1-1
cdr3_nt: TGTGCCAGCAGTTACTCGAACAGGGGGAACACTGAAGCTTTCTTT
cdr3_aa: CASSYSNRGNTEAFF

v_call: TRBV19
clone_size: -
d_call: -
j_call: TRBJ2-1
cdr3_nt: TGTGCCAGTAGTATAGATGTCGTGGGCAATGAGCAGTTCTTC
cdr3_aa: CASSIDVVGNEQFF

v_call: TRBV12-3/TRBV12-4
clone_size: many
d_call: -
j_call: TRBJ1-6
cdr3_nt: TGTGCCAGCAGCCCGGACAGCTCCTATAATTCACCCCTCCACTTT
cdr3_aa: CASSPDSSYNSPLHF

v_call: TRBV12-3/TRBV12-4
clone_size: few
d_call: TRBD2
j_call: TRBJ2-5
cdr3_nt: TGTGCCAGCAGTTTTGGGCTAGCGGGGGGGCAGGAAAAGACCCAGTACTTC
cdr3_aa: CASSFGLAGGQEKTQYF

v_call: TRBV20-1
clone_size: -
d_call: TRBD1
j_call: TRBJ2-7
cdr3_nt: TGCAGTGCCGCACAGGGGGTTATGAAGGACGAGCAGTACTTC
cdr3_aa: CSAAQGVMKDEQYF

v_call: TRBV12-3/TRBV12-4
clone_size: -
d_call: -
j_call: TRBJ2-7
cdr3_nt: TGTGCCAGCAGTCCAACCCGCAGGGAAAGGGTCACCTACGAGCAGTACTTC
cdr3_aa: CASSPTRRERVTYEQYF

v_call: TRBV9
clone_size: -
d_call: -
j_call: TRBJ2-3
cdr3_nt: TGTGCCAGCAGCGTAGGGTCTAGCCCAGATACGCAGTATTTT
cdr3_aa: CASSVGSSPDTQYF

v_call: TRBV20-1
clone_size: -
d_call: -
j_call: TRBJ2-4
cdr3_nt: TGCAGTGCTAGAGAGTGGGGGGCCAAAAACATTCAGTACTTC
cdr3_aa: CSAREWGAKNIQYF

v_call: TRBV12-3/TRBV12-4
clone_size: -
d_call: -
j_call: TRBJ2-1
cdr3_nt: TGTGCCAGCAGTTCCCCTAGCCGGGGGTACAATGAGCAGTTCTTC
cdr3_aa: CASSSPSRGYNEQFF

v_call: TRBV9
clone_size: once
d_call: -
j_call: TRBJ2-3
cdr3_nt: TGTGCCAGCAGCGTAGGCTCAAACGCAGATACGCAGTATTTT
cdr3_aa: CASSVGSNADTQYF

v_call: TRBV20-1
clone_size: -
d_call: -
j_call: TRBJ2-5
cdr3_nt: TGCAGTGCTAGATCACCTCCTGGGACCCAGTACTTC
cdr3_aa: CSARSPPGTQYF

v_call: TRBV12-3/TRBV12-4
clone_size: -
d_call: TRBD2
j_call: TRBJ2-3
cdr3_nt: TGTGCCAGTTCCCATAGCGGGAGCGGGAGAGATACGCAGTATTTT
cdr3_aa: CASSHSGSGRDTQYF

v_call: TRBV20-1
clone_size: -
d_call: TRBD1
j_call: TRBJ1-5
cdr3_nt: TGCAGTGCGGATGGACAGGGCAATCAGCCCCAGCATTTT
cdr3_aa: CSADGQGNQPQHF

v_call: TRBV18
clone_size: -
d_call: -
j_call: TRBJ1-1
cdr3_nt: TGTGCCAGCTCACCACCCAGAGTTGAAGCTTTCTTT
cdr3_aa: CASSPPRVEAFF

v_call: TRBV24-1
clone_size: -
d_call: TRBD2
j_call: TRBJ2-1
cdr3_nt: TGTGCCACCAGTGACACGGGACTAGCGGAGGACAATGAGCAGTTCTTC
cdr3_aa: CATSDTGLAEDNEQFF

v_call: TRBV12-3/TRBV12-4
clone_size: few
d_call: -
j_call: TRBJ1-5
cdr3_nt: TGTGCCAGCAGTTTTGCAGGGTCAAGCAATCAGCCCCAGCATTTT
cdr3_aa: CASSFAGSSNQPQHF

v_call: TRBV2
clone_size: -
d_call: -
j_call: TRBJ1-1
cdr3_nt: TGTGCCAGCAGTGAATACAGAGAAGCTTTCTTT
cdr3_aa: CASSEYREAFF

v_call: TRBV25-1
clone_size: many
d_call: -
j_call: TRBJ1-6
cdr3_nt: TGTGCAAAACACAGGGATGTAAGTTCACCCCTCCACTTT
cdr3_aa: CAKHRDVSSPLHF

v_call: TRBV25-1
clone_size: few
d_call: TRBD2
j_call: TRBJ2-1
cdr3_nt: TGTGCCAGCAGCGCCACTAGCGGGATCAACTCCTACAATGAGCAGTTCTTC
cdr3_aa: CASSATSGINSYNEQFF

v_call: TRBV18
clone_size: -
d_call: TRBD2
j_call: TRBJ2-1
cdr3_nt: TGTGCCAGCTCACCACTAGCGGGGGGAAAGGATGAGCAGTTCTTC
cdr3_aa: CASSPLAGGKDEQFF

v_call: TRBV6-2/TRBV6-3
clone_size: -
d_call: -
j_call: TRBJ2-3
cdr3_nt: TGTGCCAGCAGTAACAGGGTTGCAGATACGCAGTATTTT
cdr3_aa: CASSNRVADTQYF

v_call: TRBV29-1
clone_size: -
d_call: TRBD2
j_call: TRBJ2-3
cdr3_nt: TGCAGCGTTGAAGGAGCGGGACCTCAGAACACGCAGTATTTT
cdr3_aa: CSVEGAGPQNTQYF

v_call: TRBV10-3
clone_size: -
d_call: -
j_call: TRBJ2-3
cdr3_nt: TGTGCTACGGAGGGGGAAGATACGCAGTATTTT
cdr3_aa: CATEGEDTQYF

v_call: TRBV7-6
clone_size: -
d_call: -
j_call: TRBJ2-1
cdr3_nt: TGTGCCAGCAGCTTAGGTCAGCAGAGAGGATACAATGAGCAGTTCTTC
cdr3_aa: CASSLGQQRGYNEQFF

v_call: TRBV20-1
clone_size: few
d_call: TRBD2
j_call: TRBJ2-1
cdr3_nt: TGCAGTGCTAGAGTGGTCCTAGCGGGTGAGCAGTTCTTC
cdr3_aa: CSARVVLAGEQFF

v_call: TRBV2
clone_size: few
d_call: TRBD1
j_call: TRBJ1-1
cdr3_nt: TGTGCCAGCAGTGCAACACAGGGGGCGGCTGAAGCTTTCTTT
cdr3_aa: CASSATQGAAEAFF

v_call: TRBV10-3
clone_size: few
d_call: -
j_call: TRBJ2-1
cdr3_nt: TGTGCCATCAGGGGCAGCGGAGCTTCGAGCTCCTACAATGAGCAGTTCTTC
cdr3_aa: CAIRGSGASSSYNEQFF

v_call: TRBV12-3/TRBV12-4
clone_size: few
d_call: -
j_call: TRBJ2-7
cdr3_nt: TGTGCCAGCAGTCCCCGACTGATGTCCTACGAGCAGTACTTC
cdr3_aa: CASSPRLMSYEQYF

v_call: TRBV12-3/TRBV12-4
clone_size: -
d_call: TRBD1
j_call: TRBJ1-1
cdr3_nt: TGTGCCAGCAGGATGGGACAGATGAACACTGAAGCTTTCTTT
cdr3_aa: CASRMGQMNTEAFF

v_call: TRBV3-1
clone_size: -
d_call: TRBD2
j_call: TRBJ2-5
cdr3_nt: TGTGCCAGCAGCCAAGGTGCAGCGGGACAAGAGACCCAGTACTTC
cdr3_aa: CASSQGAAGQETQYF

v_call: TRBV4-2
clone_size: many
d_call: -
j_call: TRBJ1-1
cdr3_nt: TGTGCCAGCAGCCCTATGGCGGCTTTTAACACTGAAGCTTTCTTT
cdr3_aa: CASSPMAAFNTEAFF

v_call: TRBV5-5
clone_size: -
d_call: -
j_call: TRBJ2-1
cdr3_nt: TGTGCCAGCAGCTTGTCGCGCACCTACAATGAGCAGTTCTTC
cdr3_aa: CASSLSRTYNEQFF

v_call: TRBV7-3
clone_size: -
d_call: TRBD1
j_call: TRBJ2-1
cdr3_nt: TGTGCCAGCAGCCGGGACAGGGGGCCTGAGCAGTTCTTC
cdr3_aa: CASSRDRGPEQFF

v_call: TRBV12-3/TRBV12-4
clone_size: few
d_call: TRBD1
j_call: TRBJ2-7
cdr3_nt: TGTGCCAGCAGTTTCAAGGGACAGGTCTTCGAGCAGTACTTC
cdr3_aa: CASSFKGQVFEQYF

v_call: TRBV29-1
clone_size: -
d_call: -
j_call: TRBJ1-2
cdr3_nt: TGCAGCGCCGAGCGGGGAGGGGACTATGGCTACACCTTC
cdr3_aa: CSAERGGDYGYTF

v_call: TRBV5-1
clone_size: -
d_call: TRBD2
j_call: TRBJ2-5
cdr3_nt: TGCGCCAGCAGCTTCTGGCCCCCCGGGACTAGCGGGGGGTTTCAAGAGACCCAGTACTTC
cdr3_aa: CASSFWPPGTSGGFQETQYF

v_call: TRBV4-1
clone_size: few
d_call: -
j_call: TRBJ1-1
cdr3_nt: TGCGCCAGCAGCCAAGAGAGAGGGTTAAAACGGGGCACTGAAGCTTTCTTT
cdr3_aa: CASSQERGLKRGTEAFF

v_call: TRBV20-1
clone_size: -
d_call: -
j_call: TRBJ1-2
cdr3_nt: TGCAGTGCATCCCCCGGGCAGGGGAGGTCTGGCTACACCTTC
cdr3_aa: CSASPGQGRSGYTF

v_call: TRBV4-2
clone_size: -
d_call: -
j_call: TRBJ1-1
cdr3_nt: TGTGCCAGCAGCCAAGGTCTAGTCAGGTCCCATGAAGCTTTCTTT
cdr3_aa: CASSQGLVRSHEAFF

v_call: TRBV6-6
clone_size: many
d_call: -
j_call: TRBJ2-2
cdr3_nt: TGTGCCACAGGGATAGGGGAGCTGTTTTTT
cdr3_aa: CATGIGELFF

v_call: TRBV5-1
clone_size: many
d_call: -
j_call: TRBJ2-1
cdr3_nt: TGCGCCAGCAGCCCCGGGACTCCCCTCAATGAGCAGTTCTTC
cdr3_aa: CASSPGTPLNEQFF

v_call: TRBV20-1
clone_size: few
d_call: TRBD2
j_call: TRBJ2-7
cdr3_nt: TGCAGTGCTCAGCGGGACTACGAGCAGTACTTC
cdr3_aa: CSAQRDYEQYF

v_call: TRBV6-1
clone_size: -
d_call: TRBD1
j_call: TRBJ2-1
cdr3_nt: TGTGCCAGCACCGAAAGACAGGGAGCCTACAATGAGCAGTTCTTC
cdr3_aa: CASTERQGAYNEQFF

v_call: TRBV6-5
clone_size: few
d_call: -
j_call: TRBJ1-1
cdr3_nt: TGTGCCAGCAGTTATAGTCCGTGGGACACTGAAGCTTTCTTT
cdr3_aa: CASSYSPWDTEAFF